This paragraph reports one T cell receptor (beta chain). Germline V lookup: CDR1 SGHTA, CDR2 FQGNSA. The V gene end was trimmed by 8 bases and the J gene end by 5 bases; junction bases not matched to a gene: 14. This CDR3 has 17 residues. This sample is drawn from a study of CD8+ T cells in alopecia areata. Isolated RNA was reverse transcribed into cDNA used as the sequencing template. The data were produced by immunoSEQ multiplex PCR, yet TCRdb's version contains in-frame clones alone and is incomplete. The sample consists of some 150,000 clones, about 60% of them appearing once. This specimen was CD4+ T cells sorted from blood, taken at week 0. The receptor comes from a human donor with alopecia areata. This chain uses TRBV7-2 with TRBJ2-5; 13 positions agree with TRBD2. CDR3 in DNA: TGTGCCAGCGCCTACAAGCGAAAGACTAGCGGGGGGGAGACCCAGTACTTC. Translation gives CASAYKRKTSGGETQYF.